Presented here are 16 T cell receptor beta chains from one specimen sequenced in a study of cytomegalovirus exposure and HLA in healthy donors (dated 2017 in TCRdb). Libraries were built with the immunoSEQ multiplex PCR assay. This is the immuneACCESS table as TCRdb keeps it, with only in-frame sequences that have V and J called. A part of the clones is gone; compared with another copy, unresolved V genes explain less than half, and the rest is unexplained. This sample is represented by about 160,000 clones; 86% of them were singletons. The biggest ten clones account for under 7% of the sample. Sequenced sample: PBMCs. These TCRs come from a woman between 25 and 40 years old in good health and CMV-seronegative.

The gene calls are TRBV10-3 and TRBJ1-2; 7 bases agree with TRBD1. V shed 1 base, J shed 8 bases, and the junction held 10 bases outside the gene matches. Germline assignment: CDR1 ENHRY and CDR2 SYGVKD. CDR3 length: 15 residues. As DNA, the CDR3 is TGTGCCATCAGTGAGTTACAGGGGCTAGAGGGCGGCTACACCTTC. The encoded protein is CAISELQGLEGGYTF.

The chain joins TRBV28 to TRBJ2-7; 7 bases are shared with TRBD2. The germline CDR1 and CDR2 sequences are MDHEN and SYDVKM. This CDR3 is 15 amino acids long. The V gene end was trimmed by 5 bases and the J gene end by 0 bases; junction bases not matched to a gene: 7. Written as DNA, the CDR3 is TGTGCCAGCAGTGTGGGGGGGAGGGGCTCCTACGAGCAGTACTTC. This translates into CASSVGGRGSYEQYF.

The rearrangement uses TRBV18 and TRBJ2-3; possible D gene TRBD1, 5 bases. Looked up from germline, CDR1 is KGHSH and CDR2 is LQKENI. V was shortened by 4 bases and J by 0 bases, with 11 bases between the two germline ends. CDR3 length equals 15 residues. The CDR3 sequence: CASSRTPASTDTQYF. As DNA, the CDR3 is TGTGCCAGCTCACGGACACCAGCTAGCACAGATACGCAGTATTTT.

The CDR3 loop reads CAAAGQGAVGFVDEQFF. Here the CDR3 DNA reads TGTGCCGCAGCGGGACAGGGGGCAGTAGGGTTCGTCGATGAGCAGTTCTTC. The genes are TRBV27 and TRBJ2-1, with 12 bases fitting TRBD1. Trimming at V came to 11 bases and at J to 8 bases, leaving 19 bases not matched to a gene. This CDR3 has 17 amino acids. Germline assignment: CDR1 MNHEY and CDR2 SMNVEV (reference sequence).

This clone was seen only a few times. CDR3 DNA sequence: TGTGCCAGCAGCTTAGAGGGGGCCCACAATGAGCAGTTCTTC. It yields the protein CASSLEGAHNEQFF. V and J are TRBV7-3 and TRBJ2-1, with 7 bases matching TRBD1. After removal of 2 bases from V and 5 bases from J, the junction contained 3 bases not matched to a gene. The length of the CDR3 is 14 residues. Germline V gives CDR1 SGHTA, CDR2 FQGTGA.

This chain's CDR3 is CASSPRGTGGHEQYF. The CDR3 DNA follows: TGTGCCAGCAGCCCCAGGGGGACAGGGGGCCACGAGCAGTACTTC. This chain links TRBV9 with TRBJ2-7; TRBD1 matches at 12 bases. V trimming: 4 bases; J trimming: 5 bases; junction bases outside the gene matches: 7. The CDR3 is 15 amino acids. Germline loops: CDR1 SGDLS, CDR2 YYNGEE.

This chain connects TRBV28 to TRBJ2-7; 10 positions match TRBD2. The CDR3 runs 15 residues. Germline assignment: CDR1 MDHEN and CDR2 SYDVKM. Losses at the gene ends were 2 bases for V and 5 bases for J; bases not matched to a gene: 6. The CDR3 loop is CASSLASGSRNEQYF. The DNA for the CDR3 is TGTGCCAGCAGTTTAGCTAGCGGGAGCCGGAACGAGCAGTACTTC.

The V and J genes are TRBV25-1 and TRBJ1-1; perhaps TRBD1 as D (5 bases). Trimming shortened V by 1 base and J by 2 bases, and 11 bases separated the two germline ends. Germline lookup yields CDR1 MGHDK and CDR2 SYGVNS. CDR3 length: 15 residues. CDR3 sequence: CASSESGTGNTEAFF. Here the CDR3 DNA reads TGTGCCAGCAGTGAATCAGGTACAGGTAACACTGAAGCTTTCTTT.

The CDR3 nucleotides read TGTGCCAGCAGTTTAAGCGGGAGGAGTAGCACAGATACGCAGTATTTT. It translates to CASSLSGRSSTDTQYF. The chain combines TRBV6-5 with TRBJ2-3; TRBD2 aligns across 9 bases. The germline V gene encodes CDR1 MNHEY and CDR2 SVGAGI. The V segment lost 4 bases and the J segment 0 bases; nucleotides outside the gene matches: 5. CDR3 length: 16 amino acids.

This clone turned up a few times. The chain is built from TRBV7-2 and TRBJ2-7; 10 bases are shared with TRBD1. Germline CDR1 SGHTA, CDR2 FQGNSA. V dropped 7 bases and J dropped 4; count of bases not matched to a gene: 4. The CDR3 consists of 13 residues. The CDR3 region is CASTRQGAYEQYF. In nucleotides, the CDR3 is TGTGCCAGCACCCGACAGGGGGCTTACGAGCAGTACTTC.

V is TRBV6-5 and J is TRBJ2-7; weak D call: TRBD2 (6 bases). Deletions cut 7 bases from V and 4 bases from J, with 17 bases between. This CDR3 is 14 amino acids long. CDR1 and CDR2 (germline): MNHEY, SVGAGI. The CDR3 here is CASTASGHRYEQYF. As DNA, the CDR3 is TGTGCCAGCACCGCGAGCGGGCATCGGTACGAGCAGTACTTC.

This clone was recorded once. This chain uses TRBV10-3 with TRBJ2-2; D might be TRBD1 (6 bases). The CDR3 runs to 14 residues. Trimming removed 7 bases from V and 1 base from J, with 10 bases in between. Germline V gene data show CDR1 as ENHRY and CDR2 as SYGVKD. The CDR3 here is CAITPGQNTGELFF. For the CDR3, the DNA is TGTGCCATCACCCCGGGACAGAACACCGGGGAGCTGTTTTTT.

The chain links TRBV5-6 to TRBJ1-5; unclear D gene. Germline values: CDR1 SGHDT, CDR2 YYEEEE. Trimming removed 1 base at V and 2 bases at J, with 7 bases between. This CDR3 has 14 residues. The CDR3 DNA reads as TGTGCCAGCAGCTTGAGACGGGGCAATCAGCCCCAGCATTTT. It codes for CASSLRRGNQPQHF.

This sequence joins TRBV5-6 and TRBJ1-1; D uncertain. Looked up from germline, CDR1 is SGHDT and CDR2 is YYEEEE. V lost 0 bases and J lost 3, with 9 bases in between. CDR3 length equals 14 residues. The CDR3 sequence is CASSLVPGDTEAFF. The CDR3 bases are TGTGCCAGCAGCTTGGTTCCCGGGGACACTGAAGCTTTCTTT.

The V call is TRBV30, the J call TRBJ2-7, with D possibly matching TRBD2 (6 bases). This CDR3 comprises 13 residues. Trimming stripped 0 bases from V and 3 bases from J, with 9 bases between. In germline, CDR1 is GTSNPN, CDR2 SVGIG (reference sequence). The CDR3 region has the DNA TGTGCCTGGAGTGTAGGCGGGGACTACGAGCAGTACTTC. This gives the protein CAWSVGGDYEQYF.

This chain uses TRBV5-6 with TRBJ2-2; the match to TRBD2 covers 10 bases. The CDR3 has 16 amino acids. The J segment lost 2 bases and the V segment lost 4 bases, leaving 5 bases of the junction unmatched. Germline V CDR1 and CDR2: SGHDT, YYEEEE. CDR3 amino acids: CASSLGLASNTGELFF. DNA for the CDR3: TGTGCCAGCAGCCTGGGACTAGCGAGCAACACCGGGGAGCTGTTTTTT.